A single sample gave rise to the 5 T cell receptor beta chains below, sequenced in a study of PD-L1 blockade in urothelial cancer. Time point denoted: pretreatment peripheral blood. The assay was immunoSEQ multiplex PCR, and TCRdb's table has in-frame clones only and misses some. The sample gives about 130,000 clones, approximately 84% of which show up once; around 3.2% is in the top ten. The sequencing used PBMCs, collected around atezolizumab (anti-PD-L1) treatment. The receptor set was obtained from a man aged 45-65 years with urothelial cancer.

The V and J genes are TRBV5-8 and TRBJ2-5; 13 nucleotides line up with TRBD2. Germline values: CDR1 SGHTS, CDR2 YDEGEE. Germline trimming cut 6 bases from V and 4 bases from J; bases unmatched to any gene: 12. This CDR3 has 17 residues. In DNA, the CDR3 is TGTGCCAGCAACCTAGGGACTAGCGGGAAAGGCAGAGAGACCCAGTACTTC. Translation: CASNLGTSGKGRETQYF.

The J gene is TRBJ2-2, the V gene TRBV9; D ambiguous. The CDR3 has 12 residues. Trimming removed 3 bases from V and 4 bases from J, with 4 bases in between. Germline-derived CDR1 and CDR2 are SGDLS and YYNGEE. CDR3 residues: CASSAFTGELFF. CDR3 nucleotides: TGTGCCAGCAGCGCGTTCACCGGGGAGCTGTTTTTT.

This rearrangement joins TRBV15 to TRBJ2-1, with 12 bases matching TRBD2. Germline loops: CDR1 LNHNV, CDR2 YYDKDF (reference sequence). The V gene end was trimmed by 3 bases and the J gene end by 9 bases; junction bases not matched to a gene: 12. CDR3 length: 17 residues. The CDR3 spells CATSSGGLAGLGTEQFF. The CDR3 nucleotides are TGTGCCACCAGCAGTGGGGGACTAGCGGGTTTGGGTACTGAGCAGTTCTTC.

This chain joins TRBV19 and TRBJ1-4, with 11 positions matching TRBD1. The CDR3 loop spans 17 amino acids. The germline V gene encodes CDR1 LNHDA and CDR2 SQIVND (reference sequence). Germline trimming cut 3 bases from V and 8 bases from J; bases unmatched to any gene: 11. For the CDR3, the DNA is TGTGCCAGTAGTATCAGGACAGGGGGCGCGGTCGGCGAAAAACTGTTTTTT. Translation: CASSIRTGGAVGEKLFF.

The rearrangement uses TRBV29-1 and TRBJ1-1; D is ambiguous. Germline V gene lookup returns CDR1 SQVTM and CDR2 ANQGSEA. The V gene lost 5 bases and the J gene lost 1 base, with 8 bases spanning the gap. The CDR3 covers 12 residues. CDR3 nucleotide sequence: TGCAGCGTTTTTGTACAGAACACTGAAGCTTTCTTT. Its protein is CSVFVQNTEAFF.